This TCR beta chain appears in the sequencing data of a study of T cell changes during pregnancy in multiple sclerosis. Clones were read by immunoSEQ multiplex PCR, and TCRdb kept only the in-frame ones, dropping some. The sample lists 57,000 or so clones; just over 90% were seen once. This sample comprised peripheral blood, obtained in the second trimester of pregnancy. The clonotype was recovered from a female donor with multiple sclerosis, enrolled in a pregnancy study.

The chain's CDR3 is CASSELGGTGRGYTF. The CDR3 DNA sequence: TGTGCCAGCAGTGAACTGGGCGGGACAGGGAGGGGCTACACCTTC. The chain has TRBV6-1 and TRBJ1-2, with 9 positions matching TRBD1. This CDR3 contains 15 residues. J was trimmed by 8 bases and V by 2 bases; bases with no gene match: 9. CDR1 and CDR2 (germline): MNHNS, SASEGT.